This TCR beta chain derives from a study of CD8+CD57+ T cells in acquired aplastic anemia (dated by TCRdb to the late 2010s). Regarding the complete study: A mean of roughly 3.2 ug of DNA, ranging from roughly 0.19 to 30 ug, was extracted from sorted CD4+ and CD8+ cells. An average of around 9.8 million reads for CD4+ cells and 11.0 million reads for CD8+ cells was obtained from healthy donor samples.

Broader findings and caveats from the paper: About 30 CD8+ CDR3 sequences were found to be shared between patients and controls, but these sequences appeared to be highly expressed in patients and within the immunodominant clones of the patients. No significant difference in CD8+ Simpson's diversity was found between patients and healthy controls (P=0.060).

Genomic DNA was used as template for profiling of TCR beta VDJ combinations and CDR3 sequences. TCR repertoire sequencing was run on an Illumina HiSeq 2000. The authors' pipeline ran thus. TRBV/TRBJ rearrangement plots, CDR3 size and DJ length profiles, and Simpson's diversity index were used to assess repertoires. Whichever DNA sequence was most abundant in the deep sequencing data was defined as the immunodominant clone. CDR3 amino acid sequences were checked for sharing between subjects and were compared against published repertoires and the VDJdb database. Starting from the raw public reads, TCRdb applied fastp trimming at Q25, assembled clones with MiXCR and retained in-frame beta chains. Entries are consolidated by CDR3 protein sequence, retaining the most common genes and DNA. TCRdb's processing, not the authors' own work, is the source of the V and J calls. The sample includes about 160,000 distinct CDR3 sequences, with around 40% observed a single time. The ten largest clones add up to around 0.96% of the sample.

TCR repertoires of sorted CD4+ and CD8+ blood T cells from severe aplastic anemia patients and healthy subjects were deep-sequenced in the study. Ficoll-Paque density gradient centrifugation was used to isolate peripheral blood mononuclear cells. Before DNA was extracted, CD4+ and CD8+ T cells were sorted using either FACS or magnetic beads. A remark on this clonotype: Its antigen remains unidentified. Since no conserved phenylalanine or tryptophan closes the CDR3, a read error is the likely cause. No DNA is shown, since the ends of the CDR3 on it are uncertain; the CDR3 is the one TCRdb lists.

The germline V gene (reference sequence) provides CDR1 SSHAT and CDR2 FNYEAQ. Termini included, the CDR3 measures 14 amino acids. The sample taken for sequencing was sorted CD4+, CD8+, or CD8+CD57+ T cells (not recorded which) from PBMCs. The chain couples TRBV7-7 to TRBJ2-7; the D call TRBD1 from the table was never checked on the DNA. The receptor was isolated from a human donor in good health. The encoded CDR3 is CASSLAEGGYERYL.